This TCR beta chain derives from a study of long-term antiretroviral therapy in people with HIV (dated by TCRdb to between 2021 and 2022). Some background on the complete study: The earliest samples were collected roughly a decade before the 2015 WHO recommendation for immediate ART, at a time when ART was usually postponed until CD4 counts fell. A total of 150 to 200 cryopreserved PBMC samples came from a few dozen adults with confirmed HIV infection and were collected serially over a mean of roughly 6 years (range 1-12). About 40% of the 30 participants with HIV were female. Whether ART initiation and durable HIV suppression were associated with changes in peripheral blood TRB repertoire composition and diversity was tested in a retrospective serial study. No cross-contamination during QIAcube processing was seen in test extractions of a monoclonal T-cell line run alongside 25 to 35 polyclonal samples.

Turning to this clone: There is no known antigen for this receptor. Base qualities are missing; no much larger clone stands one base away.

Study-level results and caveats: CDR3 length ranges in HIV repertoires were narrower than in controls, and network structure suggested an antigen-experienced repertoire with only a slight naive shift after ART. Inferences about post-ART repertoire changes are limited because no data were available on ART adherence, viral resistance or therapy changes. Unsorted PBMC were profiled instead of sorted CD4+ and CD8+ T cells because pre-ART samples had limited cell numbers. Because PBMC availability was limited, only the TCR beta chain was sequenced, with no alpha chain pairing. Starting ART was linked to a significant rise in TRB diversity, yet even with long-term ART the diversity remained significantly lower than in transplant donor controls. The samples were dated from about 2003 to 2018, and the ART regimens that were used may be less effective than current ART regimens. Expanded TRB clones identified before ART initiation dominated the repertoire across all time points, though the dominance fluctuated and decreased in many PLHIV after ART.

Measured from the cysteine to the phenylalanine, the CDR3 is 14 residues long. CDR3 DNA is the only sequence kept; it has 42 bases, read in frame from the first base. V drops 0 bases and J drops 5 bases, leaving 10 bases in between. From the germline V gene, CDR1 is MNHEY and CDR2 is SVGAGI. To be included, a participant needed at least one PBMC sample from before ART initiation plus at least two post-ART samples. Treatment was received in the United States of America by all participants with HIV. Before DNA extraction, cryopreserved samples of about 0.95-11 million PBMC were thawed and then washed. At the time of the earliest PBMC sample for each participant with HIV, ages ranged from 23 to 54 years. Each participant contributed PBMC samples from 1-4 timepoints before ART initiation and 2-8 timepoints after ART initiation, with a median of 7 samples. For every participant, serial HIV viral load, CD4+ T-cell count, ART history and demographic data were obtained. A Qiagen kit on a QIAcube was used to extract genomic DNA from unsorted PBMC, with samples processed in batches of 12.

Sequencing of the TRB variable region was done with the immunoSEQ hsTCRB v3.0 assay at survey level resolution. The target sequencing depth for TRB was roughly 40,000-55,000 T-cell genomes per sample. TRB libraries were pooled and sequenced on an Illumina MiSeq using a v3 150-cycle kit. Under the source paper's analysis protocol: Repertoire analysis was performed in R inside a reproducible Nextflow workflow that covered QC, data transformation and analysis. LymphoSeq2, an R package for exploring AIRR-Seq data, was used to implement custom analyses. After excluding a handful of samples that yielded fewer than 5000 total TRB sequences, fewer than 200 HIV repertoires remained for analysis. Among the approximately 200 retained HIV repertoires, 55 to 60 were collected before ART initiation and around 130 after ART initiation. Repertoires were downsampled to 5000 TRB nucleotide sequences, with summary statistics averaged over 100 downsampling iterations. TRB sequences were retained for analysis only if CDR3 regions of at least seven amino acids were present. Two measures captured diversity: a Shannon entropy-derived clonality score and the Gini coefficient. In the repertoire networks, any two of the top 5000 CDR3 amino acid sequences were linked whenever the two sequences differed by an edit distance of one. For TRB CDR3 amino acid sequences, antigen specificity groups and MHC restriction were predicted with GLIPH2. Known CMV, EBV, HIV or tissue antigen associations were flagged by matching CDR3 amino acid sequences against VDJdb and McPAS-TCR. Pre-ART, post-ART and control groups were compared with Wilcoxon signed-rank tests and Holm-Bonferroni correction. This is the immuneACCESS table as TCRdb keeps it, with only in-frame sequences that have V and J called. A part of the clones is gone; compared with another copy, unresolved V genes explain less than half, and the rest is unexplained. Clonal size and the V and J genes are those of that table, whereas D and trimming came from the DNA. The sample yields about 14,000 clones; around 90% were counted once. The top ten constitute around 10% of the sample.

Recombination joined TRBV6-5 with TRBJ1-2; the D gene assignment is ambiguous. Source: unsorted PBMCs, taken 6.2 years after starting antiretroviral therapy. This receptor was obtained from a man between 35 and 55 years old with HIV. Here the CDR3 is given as CASSYSRSGYGYTF. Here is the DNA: TGTGCCAGCAGTTACTCGAGGTCGGGGTATGGCTACACCTTC.